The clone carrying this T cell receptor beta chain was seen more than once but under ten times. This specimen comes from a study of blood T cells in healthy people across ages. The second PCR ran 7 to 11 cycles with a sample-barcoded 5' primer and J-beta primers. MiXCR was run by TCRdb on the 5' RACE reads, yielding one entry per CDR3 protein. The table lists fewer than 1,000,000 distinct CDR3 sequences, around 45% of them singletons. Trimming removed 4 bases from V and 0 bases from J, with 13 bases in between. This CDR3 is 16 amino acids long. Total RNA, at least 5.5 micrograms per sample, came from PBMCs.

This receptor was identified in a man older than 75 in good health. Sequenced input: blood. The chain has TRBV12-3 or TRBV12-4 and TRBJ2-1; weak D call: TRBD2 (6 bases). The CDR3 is CASSYQRASSYNEQFF. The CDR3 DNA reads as TGTGCCAGCAGTTATCAGCGGGCTAGCTCCTACAATGAGCAGTTCTTC.